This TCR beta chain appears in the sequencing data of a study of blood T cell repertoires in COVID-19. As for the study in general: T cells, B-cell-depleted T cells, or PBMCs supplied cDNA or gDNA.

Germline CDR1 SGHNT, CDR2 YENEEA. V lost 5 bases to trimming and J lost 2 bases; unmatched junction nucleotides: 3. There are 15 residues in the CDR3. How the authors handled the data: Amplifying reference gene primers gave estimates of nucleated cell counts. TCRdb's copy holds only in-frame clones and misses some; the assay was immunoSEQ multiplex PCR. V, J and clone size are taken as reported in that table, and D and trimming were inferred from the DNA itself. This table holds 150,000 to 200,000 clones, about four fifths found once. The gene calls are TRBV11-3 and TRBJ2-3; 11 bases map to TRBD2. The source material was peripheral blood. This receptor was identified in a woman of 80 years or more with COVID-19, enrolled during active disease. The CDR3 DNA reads TGTGCCAGCAGCCCACTAGCGGGGGCCACAGATACGCAGTATTTT. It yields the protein CASSPLAGATDTQYF.